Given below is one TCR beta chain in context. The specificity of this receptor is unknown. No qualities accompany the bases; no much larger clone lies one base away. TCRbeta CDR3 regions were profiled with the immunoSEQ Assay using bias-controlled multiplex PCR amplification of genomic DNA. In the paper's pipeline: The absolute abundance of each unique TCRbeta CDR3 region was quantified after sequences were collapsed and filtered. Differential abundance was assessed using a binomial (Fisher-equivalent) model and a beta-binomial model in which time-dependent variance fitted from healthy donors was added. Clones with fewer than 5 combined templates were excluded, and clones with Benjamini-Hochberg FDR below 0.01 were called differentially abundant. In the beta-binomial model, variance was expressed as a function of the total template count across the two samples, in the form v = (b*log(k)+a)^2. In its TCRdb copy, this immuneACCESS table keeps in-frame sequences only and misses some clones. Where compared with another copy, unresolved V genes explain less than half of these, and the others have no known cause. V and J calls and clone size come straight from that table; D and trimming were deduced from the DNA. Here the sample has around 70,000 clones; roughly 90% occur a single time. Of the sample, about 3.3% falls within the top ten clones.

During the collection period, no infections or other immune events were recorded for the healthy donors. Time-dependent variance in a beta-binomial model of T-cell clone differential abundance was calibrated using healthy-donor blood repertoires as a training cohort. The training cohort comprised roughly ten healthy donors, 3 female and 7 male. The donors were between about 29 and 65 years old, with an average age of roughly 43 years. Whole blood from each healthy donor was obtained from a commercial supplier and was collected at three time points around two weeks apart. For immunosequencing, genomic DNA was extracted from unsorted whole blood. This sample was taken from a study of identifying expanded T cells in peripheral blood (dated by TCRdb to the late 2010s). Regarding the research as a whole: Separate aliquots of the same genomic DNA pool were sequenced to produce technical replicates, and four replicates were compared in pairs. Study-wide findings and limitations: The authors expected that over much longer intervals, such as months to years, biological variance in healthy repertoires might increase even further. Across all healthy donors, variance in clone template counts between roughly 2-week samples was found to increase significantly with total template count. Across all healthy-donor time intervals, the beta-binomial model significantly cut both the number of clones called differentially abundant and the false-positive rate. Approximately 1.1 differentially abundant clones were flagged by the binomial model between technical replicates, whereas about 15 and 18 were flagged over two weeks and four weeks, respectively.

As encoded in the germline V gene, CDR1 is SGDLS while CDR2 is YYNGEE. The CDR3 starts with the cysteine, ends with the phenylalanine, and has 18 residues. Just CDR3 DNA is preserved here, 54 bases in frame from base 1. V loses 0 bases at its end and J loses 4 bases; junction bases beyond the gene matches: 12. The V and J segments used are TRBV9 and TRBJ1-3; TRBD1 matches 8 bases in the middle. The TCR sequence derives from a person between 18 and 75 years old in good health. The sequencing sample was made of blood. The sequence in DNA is TGTGCCAGCAGCGTAGGCCCTTCCAGGGGGCAAGCAGGAAACACCATATATTTT. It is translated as CASSVGPSRGQAGNTIYF.